This T cell receptor beta chain was identified during a study of beta chain features in type 1 diabetes. Study details: Healthy donors and patients had similar age, gender and cell yields.

V was trimmed by 3 bases and J by 7 bases, leaving 19 bases between them. Germline CDR1 and CDR2: SEHNR and FQNEAQ (reference sequence). The CDR3 runs 16 residues. In its sample, this clone was seen many times. Antigen: not known. TCRB transcripts that were expressed got sequenced, as all of the isolated RNA had been reverse transcribed. Only in-frame clones appear in the TCRdb table, and some are missing; sequencing was by immunoSEQ multiplex PCR. The sample lists around 290,000 clones, around 7.3% occurring once. Study-wide findings and caveats: These data did not resolve whether HLA type affects TCRB rearrangement. VDJ junctions from patients with type 1 diabetes contained fewer insertions and more deletions.

The clonotype originates from a young woman in good health. Sample: central memory CD4+ T cells from blood. The V gene is TRBV7-9, the J gene TRBJ2-1; D may be TRBD1 or TRBD2 (5 bases each). The chain's CDR3 is CASSFVSGTLGNEQFF. The CDR3 nucleotides read TGTGCCAGCAGCTTCGTCTCGGGGACCTTAGGGAATGAGCAGTTCTTC.